The clone carrying this T cell receptor (beta chain) was seen ten or more times. What it binds is not known. A marrow graft followed busulfan-fludarabine conditioning, with cyclophosphamide on days +3 and +4. The data belong to a study of T cells after posttransplantation cyclophosphamide. Trimming removed 2 bases from V and 4 bases from J, with 12 bases in between. The germline CDR1 and CDR2 sequences are SGHDT and YYEEEE. The CDR3 is 14 residues long. Study-level findings and limits: Later post-transplant blood repertoires were often dominated by donor CD8+ memory clones. TRB clonality was highly associated with recipient CMV seropositivity and reactivation.

Only in-frame clones appear in the TCRdb table, and some are missing; sequencing was by immunoSEQ multiplex PCR. The sample presents about 17,000 clones, none singletons. The sample was PBMCs, taken after allogeneic stem cell transplant with posttransplant cyclophosphamide. The origin of this receptor is a female patient between 30 and 39 years old who received an allogeneic stem cell transplant from a related donor, was CMV-positive, and had no GVHD. Some of the T cells may derive from the graft donor. V gene TRBV5-6 combines with J gene TRBJ1-1; D not certain. The CDR3 DNA follows: TGTGCCAGCAGCTTAAGGGTCCGGGGCACTGAAGCTTTCTTT. Protein: CASSLRVRGTEAFF.